Each of the 28 T cell receptor beta chains below was sequenced from the same sample in a study of shared clonotypes between healthy human individuals. Clones were sequenced by immunoSEQ multiplex PCR, and TCRdb holds only the in-frame ones, with some missing. In the table there are about 2,200,000 clones, more than 85% of which are singletons. CD45RO-negative, CCR7-selected cells formed the naive CD8 fraction, which excluded terminally differentiated effector memory CD45RA+ cells. The specimen sequenced was naive CD8+ T cells from PBMCs. Source of these receptors: a young man in good health. Some clones in this sample may be carry-over from other donors' samples.

The V and J genes are TRBV19 and TRBJ2-1, with 8 bases lining up with TRBD2. V lost 5 bases, J lost 8 bases, and 5 bases stayed unmatched. The CDR3 covers 13 residues. Germline lookup yields CDR1 LNHDA and CDR2 SQIVND (reference sequence). CDR3 nucleotides: TGTGCCAGTAGTCTAGCGGGCTGGCATGAGCAGTTCTTC. Its translation: CASSLAGWHEQFF.

This clone has just one count. The genes are TRBV6-5 and TRBJ1-3; D possibly corresponds to TRBD1 (6 bases). The CDR3 consists of 15 residues. Trimming took 3 bases from V and 0 from J, leaving 9 bases between them. Germline CDR1 reads MNHEY; CDR2 reads SVGAGI. This CDR3 reads CASSYSQGSGNTIYF. The CDR3 nucleotides are TGTGCCAGCAGTTATTCACAGGGCTCTGGAAACACCATATATTTT.

V is TRBV10-1 and J is TRBJ2-3, with TRBD2 identical over 8 bases. Per the germline V gene, CDR1 is WNHNN and CDR2 is SYGVQD (reference sequence). The ends lost 6 bases at V and 5 bases at J; junction bases unmatched: 10. The CDR3 is 15 residues long. The CDR3 is CASSNIAGRLDTQYF. CDR3 DNA sequence: TGCGCCAGCAGCAACATAGCGGGAAGGTTAGATACGCAGTATTTT.

Points on this clone: This same CDR3 is encoded by further DNA sequences in the sample. V usage is TRBV11-2 and J usage is TRBJ2-7; 7 nucleotides match TRBD2. The J segment lost 3 bases and the V segment lost 5 bases, leaving 4 bases of the junction unmatched. CDR1 is SGHAT, CDR2 FQNNGV, per germline. The CDR3 has 13 residues. CDR3 loop: CASSLGGGYEQYF. DNA of the CDR3: TGTGCCAGCAGCCTGGGGGGGGGCTACGAGCAGTACTTC.

The chain couples TRBV9 to TRBJ2-1; 16 bases align to TRBD2. The CDR3 runs to 20 residues. J gave up 7 bases and V 0 bases, and 13 bases lay outside the gene matches. From germline, CDR1 is SGDLS and CDR2 YYNGEE. The CDR3 is CASSVVRGLAGGILNNEQFF. The CDR3 DNA follows: TGTGCCAGCAGCGTAGTTAGGGGACTAGCGGGAGGGATCCTAAATAATGAGCAGTTCTTC. The whole variable domain, remainder taken from reference TRBV9 and TRBJ2-1, is DSGVTQTPKHLITATGQRVTLRCSPRSGDLSVYWYQQSLDQGLQFLIQYYNGEERAKGNILERFSAQQFPDLHSELNLSSLELGDSALYFCASSVVRGLAGGILNNEQFFGPGTRLTVL.

This chain uses TRBV4-1 with TRBJ2-2, with TRBD1 matching 7 bases. Trimming removed 2 bases from V and 1 base from J; junction bases left unmatched: 7. Germline V gene data show CDR1 as MGHRA and CDR2 as YSYEKL. This CDR3 is 17 amino acids long. CDR3 amino acids: CASSQPPRTGNTGELFF. The CDR3 DNA is TGCGCCAGCAGCCAACCGCCGAGGACAGGGAACACCGGGGAGCTGTTTTTT.

The chain uses TRBV28 and TRBJ2-7; either TRBD1 or TRBD2 may supply D (5 bases each). Germline V gene data show CDR1 as MDHEN and CDR2 as SYDVKM. V was trimmed by 7 bases and J by 2 bases, leaving 12 bases between them. The CDR3 loop spans 13 amino acids. The CDR3 region is CASTGALTYEQYF. In DNA, the CDR3 is TGTGCCAGCACCGGGGCCTTAACCTACGAGCAGTACTTC.

The J gene is TRBJ2-7, the V gene TRBV7-2; no reliable D call. The ends were cut back, 6 bases at V and 6 bases at J, with 12 bases in the middle. This CDR3 has 12 amino acids. Germline assignment: CDR1 SGHTA and CDR2 FQGNSA. The CDR3 protein is CASSWAPREQYF. The DNA for the CDR3 is TGTGCCAGCAGTTGGGCTCCTCGCGAGCAGTACTTC. The full variable domain, its missing parts supplied by reference TRBV7-2 and TRBJ2-7, is GAGVSQSPSNKVTEKGKDVELRCDPISGHTALYWYRQSLGQGLEFLIYFQGNSAPDKSGLPSDRFSAERTGGSVSTLTIQRTQQEDSAVYLCASSWAPREQYFGPGTRLTVT.

The chain is built from TRBV13 and TRBJ2-1; tentative D call: TRBD1 (6 bases). The CDR3 is 14 amino acids. Germline V gene sequence: CDR1 PRHDT, CDR2 FYEKMQ (reference sequence). The V end lost 2 bases, the J end lost 12 bases, and 17 bases lay between the germline ends. The CDR3 protein is CASSLSSGVEGQFF. The CDR3 nucleotides read TGTGCCAGCAGCTTATCTTCAGGGGTTGAAGGGCAGTTCTTC.

Concerning this clone: A much larger clone lies one base from this, so it may be a read error. At the DNA level, this CDR3 is encoded by other sequences in the same sample as well. The gene calls are TRBV28 and TRBJ2-7; D call uncertain. Germline lookup yields CDR1 MDHEN and CDR2 SYDVKM. The germline V and J ends were trimmed by 2 bases and 0 bases, with 5 bases remaining between them. This CDR3 comprises 13 residues. The CDR3 DNA reads as TGTGCCAGCAGTTTAAGGAGCTCCTACGAGCAGTACTTC. Translated: CASSLRSSYEQYF.

V and J are TRBV27 and TRBJ2-2; D is uncertain. The V and J ends lost 7 bases and 3 bases respectively, with 18 bases between them. The CDR3 has 16 amino acids. Per the germline V gene, CDR1 is MNHEY and CDR2 is SMNVEV (reference sequence). The CDR3 bases are TGTGCCAGCAATCGAGGTCGGAATCTTCACACCGGGGAGCTGTTTTTT. As protein: CASNRGRNLHTGELFF.

The chain joins TRBV13 to TRBJ2-1; 12 bases agree with TRBD2. V lost 5 bases to trimming and J lost 5 bases; unmatched junction nucleotides: 7. From germline, CDR1 is PRHDT and CDR2 FYEKMQ (reference sequence). The CDR3 has 16 residues. The DNA of the CDR3 is TGTGCCAGCAGCCCGGGGACTAGCGGGTGGAACAATGAGCAGTTCTTC. Amino acids: CASSPGTSGWNNEQFF.

The chain links TRBV9 to TRBJ2-7; TRBD1 matches at 10 bases. CDR3 length: 15 residues. CDR1 and CDR2 (germline): SGDLS, YYNGEE. J was trimmed by 6 bases and V by 3 bases; bases with no gene match: 9. CDR3 bases: TGTGCCAGCAGCGGACGGGACAGGGGATCCGGCGAGCAGTACTTC. Encoded protein: CASSGRDRGSGEQYF.

V is TRBV7-8 and J is TRBJ2-2, with D hard to call. CDR1 is SGHVS, CDR2 FQNEAQ, per germline. CDR3 size: 15 residues. The germline V and J ends were trimmed by 0 bases and 1 base, with 6 bases remaining between them. CDR3: CASSLARLNTGELFF. The CDR3 bases are TGTGCCAGCAGCTTAGCCCGGCTGAACACCGGGGAGCTGTTTTTT. Looking up the rest from reference TRBV7-8 and TRBJ2-2 gives the full variable domain: GAGVSQSPRYKVAKRGQDVALRCDPISGHVSLFWYQQALGQGPEFLTYFQNEAQLDKSGLPSDRFFAERPEGSVSTLKIQRTQQEDSAVYLCASSLARLNTGELFFGEGSRLTVL.

The chain has TRBV27 and TRBJ1-2, with D unresolved. Germline loops: CDR1 MNHEY, CDR2 SMNVEV (reference sequence). Trimming stripped 1 base from V and 6 bases from J, with 12 bases between. The CDR3 has 14 amino acids. DNA for the CDR3: TGTGCCAGCAGTTTATTTGGGAACTCCGATGGCTACACCTTC. It yields the protein CASSLFGNSDGYTF.

The CDR3 reads CASSPGLSLSTDTQYF. The DNA for the CDR3 is TGTGCCAGCAGCCCAGGGCTTTCTCTCAGCACAGATACGCAGTATTTT. The V call is TRBV11-2, the J call TRBJ2-3, with a weak D call TRBD1 (5 bases). V was pared by 5 bases and J by 0 bases, with 15 bases between. Germline CDR1 is SGHAT and CDR2 is FQNNGV. CDR3 size: 16 residues.

The chain couples TRBV29-1 to TRBJ2-4; a possible D gene is TRBD2 (5 bases). Trimming shortened V by 6 bases and J by 1 base, and 10 bases separated the two germline ends. Germline CDR1 SQVTM, CDR2 ANQGSEA. There are 13 residues in the CDR3. The CDR3 region has the DNA TGCAGCGTGAGGCCGGGGGCCAAAAACATTCAGTACTTC. This gives the protein CSVRPGAKNIQYF.

Remarks on this clone: Different DNA sequences within this sample yield the same CDR3. The chain combines TRBV5-1 with TRBJ2-1; no firm D call. This CDR3 region has 11 residues. V shed 4 bases and J shed 8 bases, with 7 bases lying between them. CDR1 is SGHRS and CDR2 is YFSETQ in the germline V gene. DNA for the CDR3: TGCGCCAGCAGCCCCGGTCATGAGCAGTTCTTC. This gives the protein CASSPGHEQFF.

V is TRBV9 and J is TRBJ2-1; the match to TRBD1 covers 8 bases. The CDR3 is 16 residues long. V gave up 3 bases and J gave up 4 bases; unmatched junction bases: 9. CDR1 is SGDLS, CDR2 YYNGEE, per germline. CDR3 coding DNA: TGTGCCAGCAGCGACCCCAACCGGGACAGGTACAATGAGCAGTTCTTC. Translated, it gives CASSDPNRDRYNEQFF.

The V gene is TRBV5-1, the J gene TRBJ2-2; D is possibly TRBD2 (7 bases). There are 15 residues in the CDR3. Deletions cut 0 bases from V and 7 bases from J, with 13 bases between. Germline lookup yields CDR1 SGHRS and CDR2 YFSETQ. The CDR3 nucleotides read TGCGCCAGCAGCTTGGCCACGGGGGGACACGGGGAGCTGTTTTTT. Its translation is CASSLATGGHGELFF.

The V call is TRBV7-9, the J call TRBJ2-7; D is possibly TRBD2 (6 bases). The germline V gene has CDR1 SEHNR and CDR2 FQNEAQ (reference sequence). CDR3 size: 14 residues. V lost 5 bases to trimming and J lost 1 base, with 12 bases between them. The CDR3 DNA reads TGTGCCAGCAGCGACCGGGACTCTTCCTACGAGCAGTACTTC. Protein sequence: CASSDRDSSYEQYF.

This clone occurred once. The rearrangement uses TRBV7-6 and TRBJ2-2, with 7 bases matching TRBD1. With V trimmed by 8 bases and J by 6 bases, 6 bases remained unmatched. The CDR3 consists of 13 residues. CDR1 and CDR2 from the germline V gene are SGHVS and FNYEAQ. The CDR3 region is CASETGVAGELFF. In DNA form, the CDR3 reads TGTGCCAGCGAAACAGGGGTAGCCGGGGAGCTGTTTTTT.

The chain employs TRBV7-9 and TRBJ2-5; a weak D match, TRBD2 (6 bases). Trimming shortened V by 3 bases and J by 5 bases, and 10 bases separated the two germline ends. Germline V gives CDR1 SEHNR, CDR2 FQNEAQ (reference sequence). The CDR3 runs 13 residues. DNA of the CDR3: TGTGCCAGCAGCTTCTCTCGGGGGGAGACCCAGTACTTC. Translating it yields CASSFSRGETQYF. The variable domain in full, completed from reference TRBV7-9 and TRBJ2-5, reads DTGVSQNPRHKITKRGQNVTFRCDPISEHNRLYWYRQTLGQGPEFLTYFQNEAQLEKSRLLSDRFSAERPKGSFSTLEIQRTEQGDSAMYLCASSFSRGETQYFGPGTRLLVL.

The chain couples TRBV19 to TRBJ1-5; 7 nucleotides match TRBD1. The CDR3 contains 19 residues. The V gene's germline CDR1 is LNHDA and CDR2 SQIVND (reference sequence). J lost 2 bases, V lost 5 bases, and 18 bases had no gene match. Written as DNA, the CDR3 is TGTGCCAGTAGTCCCCGGACAGGTCTTGTTGTGGGCCGCAATCAGCCCCAGCATTTT. This gives the protein CASSPRTGLVVGRNQPQHF.

V is TRBV7-9 and J is TRBJ1-3; D not resolved. The V gene lost 0 bases and the J gene lost 4 bases, with 10 bases spanning the gap. This CDR3 region has 15 residues. Germline-derived CDR1 and CDR2 are SEHNR and FQNEAQ (reference sequence). CDR3 coding DNA: TGTGCCAGCAGCTTAGCGCTAGAAACGGGAAACACCATATATTTT. Encoded protein: CASSLALETGNTIYF. Full variable domain (remainder filled in from reference TRBV7-9 and TRBJ1-3): DTGVSQNPRHKITKRGQNVTFRCDPISEHNRLYWYRQTLGQGPEFLTYFQNEAQLEKSRLLSDRFSAERPKGSFSTLEIQRTEQGDSAMYLCASSLALETGNTIYFGEGSWLTVV.

This rearrangement joins TRBV19 to TRBJ1-1; TRBD1 is a possible D gene (5 bases). V lost 3 bases and J lost 4, with 15 bases in between. The germline V gene has CDR1 LNHDA and CDR2 SQIVND (reference sequence). The CDR3 sequence is 15 residues long. The CDR3 region has the DNA TGTGCCAGTAGTATGCGAAGGGAGGGGCTCACTGAAGCTTTCTTT. This gives the protein CASSMRREGLTEAFF.

The chain joins TRBV18 to TRBJ2-7; possible D gene TRBD2, 5 bases. Trimming shortened V by 2 bases and J by 2 bases, and 10 bases separated the two germline ends. This CDR3 has 14 amino acids. The V gene's germline CDR1 is KGHSH and CDR2 LQKENI. CDR3 in DNA: TGTGCCAGCTCACCAAGGACTGCCACCTACGAGCAGTACTTC. The encoded protein is CASSPRTATYEQYF. Full variable domain (remainder filled in from reference TRBV18 and TRBJ2-7): NAGVMQNPRHLVRRRGQEARLRCSPMKGHSHVYWYRQLPEEGLKFMVYLQKENIIDESGMPKERFSAEFPKEGPSILRIQQVVRGDSAAYFCASSPRTATYEQYFGPGTRLTVT.

The chain couples TRBV27 to TRBJ1-5; no reliable D call. This CDR3 contains 13 residues. V was cut by 2 bases and J by 7 bases, with 9 bases left in between. CDR1 MNHEY and CDR2 SMNVEV come from the germline V gene (reference sequence). The CDR3 here is CASSLVVGQPQHF. The DNA of the CDR3 is TGTGCCAGCAGTTTAGTAGTGGGACAGCCCCAGCATTTT.